This T cell receptor (beta chain) was obtained from a study of T cells in Graves' hyperthyroidism and ophthalmopathy. Regarding the study as a whole: Appearing also in blood were most of the thyroid clonotypes expanded above 0.001.

This clonotype was recorded at least ten times. Its antigen remains unknown. Fresh 10 ml peripheral blood yielded PBMCs. The ends were cut back, 6 bases at V and 5 bases at J, with 17 bases in the middle. Germline CDR1 is LNHDA and CDR2 is SQIVND (reference sequence). The CDR3 has 14 amino acids. Using RNA transcripts as the source, TCR beta CDR3 regions were amplified. HTBI primers were used for first-round RT-PCR of the TCR CDR3. MiXCR, applied by TCRdb to the multiplex PCR reads, yields one record per CDR3 protein. The sample carries around 300,000 distinct CDR3 sequences, 10% to 15% recorded once. The chain recombines TRBV19 with TRBJ2-7, with D unclear. Material for sequencing was blood. The sequence was obtained from a woman between 25 and 40 years old with Graves' hyperthyroidism that later progressed to Graves' ophthalmopathy. CDR3 sequence: CASSSELTPHEQYF. The CDR3 region has the DNA TGTGCCAGTAGCTCGGAGCTTACCCCCCACGAGCAGTACTTC.